Listed below are T cell receptor beta chains from one sample, sequenced in a study of beta chain features in type 1 diabetes. TCRdb's copy holds only in-frame clones and misses some; the assay was immunoSEQ multiplex PCR. The table has about 330,000 clones, about 10% seen once. The source material was naive CD4+ T cells from blood. The receptors derive from a woman between 25 and 40 years old in good health. The CDR3 runs from the conserved cysteine through the conserved F or W. D genes are given only for firm matches. Expanded clones are given a class, and other clones once, few, many or no size at all.

V	J	D	size	DNA	CDR3
TRBV28	TRBJ2-3	TRBD1	-	TGTGCCAGCAGTGGAGAGGGACAGGGTACGGATACGCAGTATTTT	CASSGEGQGTDTQYF
TRBV18	TRBJ1-1	-	-	TGTGCCAGCTCCCCGAGCGAAAGCGTTGCCACTGAAGCTTTCTTT	CASSPSESVATEAFF
TRBV7-6	TRBJ2-1	-	few	TGTGCCAGCAGCTTAGTGGTGGGAGTCTTAAGGAATGAGCAGTTCTTC	CASSLVVGVLRNEQFF
TRBV19	TRBJ2-1	-	few	TGTGCCAGTACTAAGGGCGGGTCCTACAATGAGCAGTTCTTC	CASTKGGSYNEQFF
TRBV5-6	TRBJ2-7	-	few	TGTGCCAGCAGCTGGAGCGGGTGGTACGAGCAGTACTTC	CASSWSGWYEQYF
TRBV6-1	TRBJ2-7	TRBD2	-	TGTGCCAGCAGCCCGGGAGGCGAGCAGTACTTC	CASSPGGEQYF
TRBV6-5	TRBJ2-7	TRBD1	few	TGTGCCAGCAGTTCCGGGACAGGGGAAGAGCAGTACTTC	CASSSGTGEEQYF
TRBV18	TRBJ1-5	TRBD1	-	TGTGCCAGCTCACCAATAAACACAGGGGGAAAGGCCAATCAGCCCCAGCATTTT	CASSPINTGGKANQPQHF
TRBV7-3	TRBJ1-1	-	few	TGTGCCAGCAGCTGGGAGGGGGGGGCCGACACTGAAGCTTTCTTT	CASSWEGGADTEAFF
TRBV18	TRBJ1-2	TRBD1	-	TGTGCCAGCTCACCTACGACAGGGGACTATGGCTACACCTTC	CASSPTTGDYGYTF
TRBV15	TRBJ2-7	TRBD2	-	TGTGCCACCAGCGGTGGGGCGGGAGAGGGGTACGAGCAGTACTTC	CATSGGAGEGYEQYF
TRBV15	TRBJ2-1	TRBD2	-	TGTGCCACCAGCAGAGTAGCGGGGTACAATGAGCAGTTCTTC	CATSRVAGYNEQFF
TRBV7-9	TRBJ2-7	-	few	TGTGCCAGCAGCTTAGGAGGGTATTCCGAGCAGTACTTC	CASSLGGYSEQYF
TRBV6-6	TRBJ2-7	TRBD2	-	TGTGCCAGCAGTTCCCCCGGACTAGCGGGAGGGAACGAGCAGTACTTC	CASSSPGLAGGNEQYF
TRBV5-1	TRBJ2-7	-	few	TGCGCCAGCAGCAGGCTGGACAGTAGGTACGAGCAGTACTTC	CASSRLDSRYEQYF
TRBV5-4	TRBJ1-4	TRBD1	few	TGTGCCAGCAGTGACACAGGGGAAGGTGAAAAACTGTTTTTT	CASSDTGEGEKLFF
TRBV18	TRBJ2-7	TRBD1	few	TGTGCCAGCTCACTAGACAGGGACGAGCAGTACTTC	CASSLDRDEQYF
TRBV5-1	TRBJ2-7	TRBD1	-	TGCGCCAGCAGCCGCCCCGGGACAGCCTTCGTCGAGCAGTACTTC	CASSRPGTAFVEQYF
TRBV10-2	TRBJ2-7	-	-	TGCGCCAGCAGACAGGGTATGCACGAGCAGTACTTC	CASRQGMHEQYF
TRBV18	TRBJ1-5	TRBD1	-	TGTGCCAGCTCACAAATGGGACAGGTCAATCAGCCCCAGCATTTT	CASSQMGQVNQPQHF
TRBV6-1	TRBJ2-1	TRBD2	-	TGTGCCAGCAGTGAAGCTACCAGCGGGGGTTACAATGAGCAGTTCTTC	CASSEATSGGYNEQFF
TRBV7-3	TRBJ1-2	-	-	TGTGCCAGCAGCTTAGACGGGGGGACGGATGGCTACACCTTC	CASSLDGGTDGYTF
TRBV4-2	TRBJ2-6	-	-	TGTGCCAGCAGCCAAGCCAACAGTAACTCTGGGGCCAACGTCCTGACTTTC	CASSQANSNSGANVLTF
TRBV10-3	TRBJ1-2	-	-	TGTGCCATCAGTGAGCCGATAACGGCTAACTATGGCTACACCTTC	CAISEPITANYGYTF
TRBV7-9	TRBJ2-3	-	-	TGTGCCAGCAGCTTAGGGCAGGGCGGAAGGGCAGATACGCAGTATTTT	CASSLGQGGRADTQYF
TRBV30	TRBJ2-7	TRBD1	-	TGTGCCTGGAGTGTACAGGGGTACGAGCAGTACTTC	CAWSVQGYEQYF
TRBV18	TRBJ2-3	-	few	TGTGCCAGCTCACCAGTCCCTAGCACAGATACGCAGTATTTT	CASSPVPSTDTQYF
TRBV2	TRBJ2-5	-	-	TGTGCCAGCAGTGAAGTTCCCGGGGAGACCCAGTACTTC	CASSEVPGETQYF
TRBV19	TRBJ1-5	-	-	TGTGCCAGTCGCGGGGCGAATCAGCCCCAGCATTTT	CASRGANQPQHF
TRBV30	TRBJ2-7	-	-	TGTGCCTGGAGCGGGGTAGTTCGTGGGGAGCAGTACTTC	CAWSGVVRGEQYF
TRBV23-1	TRBJ2-7	-	-	TGCGCCAGCAGTCAATCGTTGGACAGCTCCTACGAGCAGTACTTC	CASSQSLDSSYEQYF
TRBV25-1	TRBJ1-2	TRBD1	-	TGTGCCAGCAGTGAATTGGACAGGAACTATGGCTACACCTTC	CASSELDRNYGYTF
TRBV7-9	TRBJ2-2	TRBD1	-	TGTGCCAGCAGCGCCATTTGGGACAGGGGTACCGGGGAGCTGTTTTTT	CASSAIWDRGTGELFF
TRBV4-3	TRBJ2-4	-	-	TGCGCCAGCAGCCAAGATCAGGGAAACAAAAACATTCAGTACTTC	CASSQDQGNKNIQYF
TRBV5-4	TRBJ2-7	-	-	TGTGCCAGCAGCTTGGGGAGCGTGTACGAGCAGTACTTC	CASSLGSVYEQYF
TRBV5-1	TRBJ2-7	TRBD1	-	TGCGCCAGCAGCCTCCAAGGGACAGAGATCTACGAGCAGTACTTC	CASSLQGTEIYEQYF
TRBV5-4	TRBJ2-3	TRBD2	few	TGTGCCAGCAGCCCTCCGGGACTAGCGGGAGGCCACACAGATACGCAGTATTTT	CASSPPGLAGGHTDTQYF
TRBV20-1	TRBJ1-1	-	few	TGCAGTGCTTACAGGAACACTGAAGCTTTCTTT	CSAYRNTEAFF
TRBV29-1	TRBJ2-2	-	-	TGCAGCTCCCAACTCACGGGGACCGGGGAGCTGTTTTTT	CSSQLTGTGELFF